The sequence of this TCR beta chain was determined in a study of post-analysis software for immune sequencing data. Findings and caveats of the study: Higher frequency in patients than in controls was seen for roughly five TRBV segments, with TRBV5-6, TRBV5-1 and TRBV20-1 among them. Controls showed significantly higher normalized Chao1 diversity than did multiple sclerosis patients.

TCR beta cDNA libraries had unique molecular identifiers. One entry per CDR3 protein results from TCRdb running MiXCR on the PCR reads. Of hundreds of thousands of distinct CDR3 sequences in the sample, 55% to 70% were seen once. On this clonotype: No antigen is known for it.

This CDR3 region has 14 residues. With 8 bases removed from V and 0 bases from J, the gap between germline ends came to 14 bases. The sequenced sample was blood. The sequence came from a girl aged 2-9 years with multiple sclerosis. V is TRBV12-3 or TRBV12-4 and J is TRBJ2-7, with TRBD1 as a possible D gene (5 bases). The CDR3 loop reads CASGSTEISYEQYF. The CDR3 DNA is TGTGCCAGCGGCTCGACAGAGATCTCCTACGAGCAGTACTTC.